A few counts support the clone carrying this T cell receptor beta chain. Its target is unknown. Amplified material comprised TCR beta CDR3 regions derived from RNA transcripts. The first round was an RT-PCR with HTBI primers, and the second round was a multiplex PCR. TCRdb called the multiplex PCR reads again in MiXCR, with one record for every CDR3 protein. Found here are roughly 220,000 distinct CDR3 sequences, 45% of them singletons; the top ten hold less than 60%. All donors with ophthalmopathy were recorded as having moderate-to-severe activity, CAS ≥3, NOSPECS ≥4 and a duration under 3 months. Diagnosis relied on clinical symptoms, serum thyroxine, TRAb, thyroid ultrasound and orbital computed tomography. The data derive from a study of Graves' ophthalmopathy and Graves' hyperthyroidism. For the study at large: At initial diagnosis, peripheral blood was obtained, and this preceded any treatment. Study outcomes and limitations: Ophthalmopathy progression was predicted by the model at 60% to 71% sensitivity and approximately 73% specificity.

V gave up 1 base and J gave up 2 bases; unmatched junction bases: 4. Germline CDR1 reads SGHVS; CDR2 reads FNYEAQ. The CDR3 is made up of 15 amino acids. This TCR derives from an adult man with Graves' ophthalmopathy. The sequencing sample was made of peripheral blood. The chain couples TRBV7-6 to TRBJ2-7, with 8 bases matching TRBD1. This CDR3 is CASSLGGQGTYEQYF. The CDR3 nucleotides are TGTGCCAGCAGCTTAGGAGGACAGGGAACCTACGAGCAGTACTTC.